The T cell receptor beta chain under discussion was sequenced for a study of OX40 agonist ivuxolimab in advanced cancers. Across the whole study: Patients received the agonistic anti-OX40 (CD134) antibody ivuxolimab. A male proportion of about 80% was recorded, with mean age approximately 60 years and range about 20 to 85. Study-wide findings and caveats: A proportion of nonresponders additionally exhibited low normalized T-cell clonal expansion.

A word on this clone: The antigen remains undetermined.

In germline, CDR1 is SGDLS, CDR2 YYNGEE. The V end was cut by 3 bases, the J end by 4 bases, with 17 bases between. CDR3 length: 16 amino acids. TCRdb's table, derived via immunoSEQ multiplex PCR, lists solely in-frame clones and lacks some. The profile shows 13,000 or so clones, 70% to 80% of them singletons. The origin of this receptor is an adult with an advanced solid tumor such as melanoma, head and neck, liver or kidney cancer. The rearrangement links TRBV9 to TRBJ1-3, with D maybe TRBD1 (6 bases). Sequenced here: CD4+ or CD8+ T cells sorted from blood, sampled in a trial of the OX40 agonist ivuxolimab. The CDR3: CASSANLRGEGNTIYF. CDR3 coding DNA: TGTGCCAGCAGCGCTAACCTGAGGGGGGAAGGAAACACCATATATTTT.